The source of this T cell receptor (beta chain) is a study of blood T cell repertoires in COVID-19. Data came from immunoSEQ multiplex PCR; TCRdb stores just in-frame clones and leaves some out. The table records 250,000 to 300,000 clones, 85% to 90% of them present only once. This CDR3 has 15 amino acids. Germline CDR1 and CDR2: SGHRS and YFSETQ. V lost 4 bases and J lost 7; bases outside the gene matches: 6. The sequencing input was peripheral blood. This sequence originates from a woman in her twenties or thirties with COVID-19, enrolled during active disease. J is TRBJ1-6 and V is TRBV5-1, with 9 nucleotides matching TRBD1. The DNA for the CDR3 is TGCGCCAGCAGCCGGGGGGACAGGGTGAATTCACCCCTCCACTTT. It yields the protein CASSRGDRVNSPLHF.